What follows is one T cell receptor (beta chain) and its context. No cognate antigen has been identified for it. Within one base of it there is no much larger clone, and no base qualities were kept. These data originate in a study of chemoradiotherapy in HPV16-positive cancers (dated 2022 in TCRdb). The study in broad terms: Functional T-cell assays on cells from a couple of HPV16-positive patients defined candidate HPV-specific T-cell clones and common TCR motifs. Next, the candidate HPV-specific TCRs and motifs were followed in TCR repertoires from over 85 patients with HPV-related cancers. Whether T-cell immunity against the HPV oncoproteins E6 and E7 changes during chemoradiotherapy and whether survival is affected by this immunity were examined in the study.

The germline V gene gives CDR1 as MDHEN and CDR2 as SYDVKM. Including the terminal cysteine and phenylalanine, the CDR3 comprises 13 residues. Just CDR3 DNA is preserved here, 39 bases in frame from base 1. Trimmed from V: 5 bases; trimmed from J: 8 bases; junction bases lacking a gene match: 8. What the authors observed across the whole study: Improved recurrence-free survival in HPV16-positive patients was associated with expansion of HPV-responsive T cells during chemoradiotherapy. Expansion of candidate HPV-specific clones and E7-related TCR motifs was observed in the tumor microenvironment during treatment, whereas no such expansion was observed for non-HPV-specific T cells. The functional definition of HPV-specific T cells came from only a couple of HPV16-positive patients, and the survival association was reported for HPV16-positive patients.

Because repertoires were sampled repeatedly during chemoradiotherapy, clonal expansion in the tumor microenvironment could be followed. Preparation of the library involved the immunoSEQ multiplex PCR assay. TCRdb carries this immuneACCESS record with in-frame sequences only. Its versions omit some clonotypes, under half of them owing to an unresolved V gene in the studies checked, with the rest unexplained. This sample lists about 66,000 clones; 88% were detected once. The ten largest make up 4.2% of the sample. The chain uses TRBV28 and TRBJ1-2; TRBD1 matches 7 bases in the middle. The receptor was derived from a human donor with HPV-associated anogenital cancer. The starting material was blood, obtained from a patient who underwent chemoradiotherapy. CDR3 sequence: CASSPRQGRGYTF. DNA sequence: TGTGCCAGCAGTCCCAGACAGGGCCGGGGCTACACCTTC.